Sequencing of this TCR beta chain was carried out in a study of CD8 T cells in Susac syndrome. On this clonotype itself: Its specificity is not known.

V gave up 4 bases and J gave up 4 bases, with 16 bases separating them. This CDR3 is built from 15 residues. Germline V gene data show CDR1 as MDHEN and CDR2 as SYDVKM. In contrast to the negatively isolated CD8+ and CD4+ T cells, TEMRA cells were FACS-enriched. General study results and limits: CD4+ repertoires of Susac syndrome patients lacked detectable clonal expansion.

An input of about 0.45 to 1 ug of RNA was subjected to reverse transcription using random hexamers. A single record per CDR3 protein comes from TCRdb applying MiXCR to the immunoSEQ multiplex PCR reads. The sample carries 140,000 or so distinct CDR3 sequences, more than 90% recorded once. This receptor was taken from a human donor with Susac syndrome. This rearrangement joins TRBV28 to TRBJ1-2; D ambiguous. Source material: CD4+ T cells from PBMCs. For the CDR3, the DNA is TGTGCCAGCAGTTCGACGGGTGAGGGAGCCTATGGCTACACCTTC. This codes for CASSSTGEGAYGYTF.